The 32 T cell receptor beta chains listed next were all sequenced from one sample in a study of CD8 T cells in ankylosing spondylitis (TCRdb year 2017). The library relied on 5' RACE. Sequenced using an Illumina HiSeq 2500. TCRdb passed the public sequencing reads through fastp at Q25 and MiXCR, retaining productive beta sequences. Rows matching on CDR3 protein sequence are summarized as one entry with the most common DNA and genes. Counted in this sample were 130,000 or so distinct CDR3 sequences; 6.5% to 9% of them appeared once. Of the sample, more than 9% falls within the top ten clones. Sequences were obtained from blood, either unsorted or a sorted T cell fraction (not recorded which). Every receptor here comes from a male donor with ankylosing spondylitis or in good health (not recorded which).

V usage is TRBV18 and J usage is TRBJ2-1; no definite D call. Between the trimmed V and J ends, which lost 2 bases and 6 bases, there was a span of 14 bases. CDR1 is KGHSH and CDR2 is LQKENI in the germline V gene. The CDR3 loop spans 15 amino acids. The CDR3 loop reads CASSPLSYPTNEQFF. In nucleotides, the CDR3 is TGTGCCAGCTCACCATTGTCCTATCCGACCAATGAGCAGTTCTTC.

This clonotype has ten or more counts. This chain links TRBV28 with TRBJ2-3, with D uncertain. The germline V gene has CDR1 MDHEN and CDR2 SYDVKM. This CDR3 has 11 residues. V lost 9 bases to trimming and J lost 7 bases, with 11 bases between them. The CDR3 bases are TGTGCCAGTAAAACAGCCTATACGCAGTATTTT. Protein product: CASKTAYTQYF.

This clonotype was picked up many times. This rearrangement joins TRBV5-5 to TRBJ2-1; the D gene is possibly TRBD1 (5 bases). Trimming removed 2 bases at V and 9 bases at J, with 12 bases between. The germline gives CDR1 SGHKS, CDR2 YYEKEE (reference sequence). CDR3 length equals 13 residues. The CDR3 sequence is CASSFDTGPEQFF. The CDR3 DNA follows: TGTGCCAGCAGCTTTGATACAGGCCCTGAGCAGTTCTTC.

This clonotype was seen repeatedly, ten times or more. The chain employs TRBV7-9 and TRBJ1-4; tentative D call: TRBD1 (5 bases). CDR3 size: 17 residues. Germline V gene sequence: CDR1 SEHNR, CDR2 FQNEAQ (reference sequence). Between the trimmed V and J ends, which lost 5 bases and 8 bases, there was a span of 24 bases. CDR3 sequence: CASSGQGTTWAVEKLFF. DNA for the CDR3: TGTGCCAGCAGCGGACAAGGCACTACGTGGGCGGTCGAAAAACTGTTTTTT.

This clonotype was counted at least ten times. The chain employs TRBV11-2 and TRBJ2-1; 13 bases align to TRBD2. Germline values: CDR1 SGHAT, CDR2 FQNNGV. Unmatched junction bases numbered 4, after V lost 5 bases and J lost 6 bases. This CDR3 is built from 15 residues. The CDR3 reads CASSMGLAGSNEQFF. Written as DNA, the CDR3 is TGTGCCAGCAGCATGGGACTAGCGGGGTCCAATGAGCAGTTCTTC.

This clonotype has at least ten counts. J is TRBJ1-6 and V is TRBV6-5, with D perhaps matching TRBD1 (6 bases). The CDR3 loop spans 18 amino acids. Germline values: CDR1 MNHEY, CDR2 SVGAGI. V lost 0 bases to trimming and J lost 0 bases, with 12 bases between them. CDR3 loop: CASSYSHRAGSYNSPLHF. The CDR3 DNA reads TGTGCCAGCAGTTACTCGCACAGGGCCGGCTCCTATAATTCACCCCTCCACTTT.

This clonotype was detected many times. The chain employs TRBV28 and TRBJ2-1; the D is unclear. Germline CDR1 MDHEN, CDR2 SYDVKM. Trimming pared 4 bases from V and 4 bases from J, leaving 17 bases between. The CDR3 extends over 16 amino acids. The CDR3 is CASSSPGRVRYNEQFF. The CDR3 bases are TGTGCCAGCAGTTCCCCCGGCCGGGTGAGATACAATGAGCAGTTCTTC.

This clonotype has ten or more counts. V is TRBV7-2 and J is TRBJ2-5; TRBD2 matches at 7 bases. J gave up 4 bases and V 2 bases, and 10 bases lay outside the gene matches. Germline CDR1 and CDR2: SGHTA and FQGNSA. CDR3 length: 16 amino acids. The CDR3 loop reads CASSLSVGERGETQYF. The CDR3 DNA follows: TGTGCCAGCAGCTTATCTGTGGGGGAGCGGGGAGAGACCCAGTACTTC.

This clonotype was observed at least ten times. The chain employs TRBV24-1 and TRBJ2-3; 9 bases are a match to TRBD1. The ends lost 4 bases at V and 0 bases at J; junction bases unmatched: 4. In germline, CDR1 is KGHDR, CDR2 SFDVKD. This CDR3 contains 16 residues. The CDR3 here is CATSDRDRASTDTQYF. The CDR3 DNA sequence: TGTGCCACCAGTGACCGGGACAGGGCTAGCACAGATACGCAGTATTTT.

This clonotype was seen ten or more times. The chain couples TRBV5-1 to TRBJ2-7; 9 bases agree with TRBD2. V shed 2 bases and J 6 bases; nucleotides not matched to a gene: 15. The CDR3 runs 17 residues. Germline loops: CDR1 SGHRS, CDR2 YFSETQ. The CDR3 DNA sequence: TGCGCCAGCAGCTTTCAAGGGCGCGGGAGGGCCCTCCCCGAGCAGTACTTC. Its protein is CASSFQGRGRALPEQYF.

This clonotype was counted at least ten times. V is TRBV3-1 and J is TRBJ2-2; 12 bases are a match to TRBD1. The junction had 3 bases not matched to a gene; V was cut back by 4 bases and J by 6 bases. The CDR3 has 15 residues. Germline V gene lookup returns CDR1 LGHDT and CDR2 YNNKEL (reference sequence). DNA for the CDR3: TGTGCCAGCAGCCCCGGGACAGGGGGCGCCGGGGAGCTGTTTTTT. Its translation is CASSPGTGGAGELFF.

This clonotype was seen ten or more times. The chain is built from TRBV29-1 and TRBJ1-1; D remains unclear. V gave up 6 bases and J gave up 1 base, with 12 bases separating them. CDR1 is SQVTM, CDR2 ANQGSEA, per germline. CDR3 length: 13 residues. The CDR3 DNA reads TGCAGCGTAGCCGGACGGCAGAACACTGAAGCTTTCTTT. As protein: CSVAGRQNTEAFF.

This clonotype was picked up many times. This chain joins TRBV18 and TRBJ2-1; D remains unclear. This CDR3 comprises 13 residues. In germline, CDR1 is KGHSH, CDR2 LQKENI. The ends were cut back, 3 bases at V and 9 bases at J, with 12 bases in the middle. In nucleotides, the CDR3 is TGTGCCAGCTCACCCCCCGGTCTAGGTGAGCAGTTCTTC. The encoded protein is CASSPPGLGEQFF.

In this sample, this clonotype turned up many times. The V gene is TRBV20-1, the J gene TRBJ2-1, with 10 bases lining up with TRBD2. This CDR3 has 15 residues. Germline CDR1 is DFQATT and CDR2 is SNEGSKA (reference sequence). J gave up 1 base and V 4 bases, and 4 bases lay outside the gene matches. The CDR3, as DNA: TGCAGTGCTACTAGCGGGAGCCCGTCCTACAATGAGCAGTTCTTC. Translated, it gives CSATSGSPSYNEQFF.

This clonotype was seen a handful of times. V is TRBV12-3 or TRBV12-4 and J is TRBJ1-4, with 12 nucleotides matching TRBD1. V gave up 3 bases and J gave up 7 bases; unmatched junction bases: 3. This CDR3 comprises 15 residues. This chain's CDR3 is CASSLGTGGFEKLFF. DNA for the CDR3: TGTGCCAGCAGTTTGGGGACAGGGGGCTTTGAAAAACTGTTTTTT.

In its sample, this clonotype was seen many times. The CDR3 nucleotides are TGCGCCAGCAGCTTGGAAACAGGGCACTATGGCTACACCTTC. This translates into CASSLETGHYGYTF. This chain connects TRBV5-1 to TRBJ1-2; the D gene is possibly TRBD1 (6 bases). Germline CDR1 and CDR2: SGHRS and YFSETQ. The CDR3 has 14 residues. The V end lost 0 bases, the J end lost 3 bases, and 9 bases lay between the germline ends.

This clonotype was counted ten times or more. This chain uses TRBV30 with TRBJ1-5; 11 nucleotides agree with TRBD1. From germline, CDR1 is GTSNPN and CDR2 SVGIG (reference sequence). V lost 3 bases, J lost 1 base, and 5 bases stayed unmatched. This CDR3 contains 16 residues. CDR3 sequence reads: CAWSGQGAGSNQPQHF. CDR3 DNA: TGTGCCTGGAGCGGACAGGGGGCGGGCAGCAATCAGCCCCAGCATTTT.

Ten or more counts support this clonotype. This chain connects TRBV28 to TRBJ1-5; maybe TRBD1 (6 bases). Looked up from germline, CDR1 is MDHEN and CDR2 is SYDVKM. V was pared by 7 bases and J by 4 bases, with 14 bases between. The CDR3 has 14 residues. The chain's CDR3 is CASTKGGTNQPQHF. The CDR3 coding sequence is TGTGCCAGCACCAAAGGGGGTACGAATCAGCCCCAGCATTTT.

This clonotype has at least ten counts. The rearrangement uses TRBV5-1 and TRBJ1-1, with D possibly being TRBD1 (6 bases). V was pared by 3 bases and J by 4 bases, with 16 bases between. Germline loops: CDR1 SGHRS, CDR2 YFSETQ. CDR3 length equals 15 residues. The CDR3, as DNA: TGCGCCAGCAGCTGGAGCAAAGGGGGGAGCACTGAAGCTTTCTTT. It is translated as CASSWSKGGSTEAFF.

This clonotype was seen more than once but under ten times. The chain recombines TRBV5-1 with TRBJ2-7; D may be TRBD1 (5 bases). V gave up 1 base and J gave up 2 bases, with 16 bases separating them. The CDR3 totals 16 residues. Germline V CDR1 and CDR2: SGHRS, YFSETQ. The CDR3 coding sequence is TGCGCCAGCAGCTTGAATTCAGGGTCAGGGACCTACGAGCAGTACTTC. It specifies CASSLNSGSGTYEQYF. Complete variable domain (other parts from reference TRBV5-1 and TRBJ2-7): KAGVTQTPRYLIKTRGQQVTLSCSPISGHRSVSWYQQTPGQGLQFLFEYFSETQRNKGNFPGRFSGRQFSNSRSEMNVSTLELGDSALYLCASSLNSGSGTYEQYFGPGTRLTVT.

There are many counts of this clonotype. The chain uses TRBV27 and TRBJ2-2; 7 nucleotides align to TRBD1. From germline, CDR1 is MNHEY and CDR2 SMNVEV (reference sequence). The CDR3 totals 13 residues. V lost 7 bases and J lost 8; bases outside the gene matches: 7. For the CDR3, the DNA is TGTGCCAGCAATAACAGGGGAAGGGGGGAGCTGTTTTTT. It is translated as CASNNRGRGELFF.

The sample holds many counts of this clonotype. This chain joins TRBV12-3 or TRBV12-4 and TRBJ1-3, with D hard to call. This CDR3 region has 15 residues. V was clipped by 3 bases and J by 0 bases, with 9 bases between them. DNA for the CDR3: TGTGCCAGCAGTTTTGTAGGTCGCTCTGGAAACACCATATATTTT. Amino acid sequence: CASSFVGRSGNTIYF.

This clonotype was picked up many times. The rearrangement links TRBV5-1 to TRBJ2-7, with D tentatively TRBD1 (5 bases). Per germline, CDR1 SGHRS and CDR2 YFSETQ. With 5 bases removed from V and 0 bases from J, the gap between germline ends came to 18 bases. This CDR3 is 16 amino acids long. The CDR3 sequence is CASRDPPDTFSYEQYF. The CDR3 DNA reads TGCGCCAGCAGGGACCCACCGGACACCTTCTCCTACGAGCAGTACTTC.

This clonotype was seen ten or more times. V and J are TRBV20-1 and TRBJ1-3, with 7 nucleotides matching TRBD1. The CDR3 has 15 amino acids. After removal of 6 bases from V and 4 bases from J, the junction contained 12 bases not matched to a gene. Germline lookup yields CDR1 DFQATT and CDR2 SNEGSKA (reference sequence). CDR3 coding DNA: TGCAGTGCCCAGGGGGGGACGGCGTTAGGAAACACCATATATTTT. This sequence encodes CSAQGGTALGNTIYF.

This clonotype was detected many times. The CDR3 nucleotides read TGTGCCACCTCCCCGGGCAGCAACACAGATACGCAGTATTTT. Its protein is CATSPGSNTDTQYF. The chain carries TRBV6-1 and TRBJ2-3; no clear D gene. V gave up 10 bases and J gave up 2 bases, with 16 bases separating them. Germline CDR1 MNHNS, CDR2 SASEGT. This CDR3 region has 14 residues.

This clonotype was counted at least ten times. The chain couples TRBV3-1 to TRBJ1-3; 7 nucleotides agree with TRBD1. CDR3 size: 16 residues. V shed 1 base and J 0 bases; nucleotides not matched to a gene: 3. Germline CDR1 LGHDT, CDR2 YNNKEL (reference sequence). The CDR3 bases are TGTGCCAGCAGCCAAGTCAAGGGGGCCTCTGGAAACACCATATATTTT. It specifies CASSQVKGASGNTIYF.

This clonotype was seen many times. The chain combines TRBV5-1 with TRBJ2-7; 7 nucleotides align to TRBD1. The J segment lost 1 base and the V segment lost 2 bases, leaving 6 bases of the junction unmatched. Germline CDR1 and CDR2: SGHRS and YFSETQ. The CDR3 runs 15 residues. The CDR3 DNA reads TGCGCCAGCAGCTTCGGGACAGCGAGTTCCTACGAGCAGTACTTC. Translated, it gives CASSFGTASSYEQYF. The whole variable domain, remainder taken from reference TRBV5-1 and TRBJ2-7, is KAGVTQTPRYLIKTRGQQVTLSCSPISGHRSVSWYQQTPGQGLQFLFEYFSETQRNKGNFPGRFSGRQFSNSRSEMNVSTLELGDSALYLCASSFGTASSYEQYFGPGTRLTVT.

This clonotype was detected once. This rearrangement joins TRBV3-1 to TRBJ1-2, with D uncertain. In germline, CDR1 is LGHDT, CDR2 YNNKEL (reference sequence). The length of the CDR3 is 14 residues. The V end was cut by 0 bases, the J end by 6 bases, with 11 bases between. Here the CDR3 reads CASSQEWQPNGYTF. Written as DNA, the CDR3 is TGTGCCAGCAGCCAAGAATGGCAACCCAATGGCTACACCTTC.

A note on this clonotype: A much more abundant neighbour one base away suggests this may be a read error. The CDR3, as DNA: TGTTCCAGCAGCCAAGGGACAGTGAACACTGAAGCTTTCTTT. It specifies CSSSQGTVNTEAFF. J is TRBJ1-1 and V is TRBV14; TRBD1 agrees at 7 bases. Germline V lookup: CDR1 SGHDN, CDR2 FVKESK. The CDR3 totals 14 residues. Filled out from reference TRBV14 and TRBJ1-1, the complete variable domain reads EAGVTQFPSHSVIEKGQTVTLRCDPISGHDNLYWYRRVMGKEIKFLLHFVKESKQDESGMPNNRFLAERTGGTYSTLKVQPAELEDSGVYFCSSSQGTVNTEAFFGQGTRLTVV.

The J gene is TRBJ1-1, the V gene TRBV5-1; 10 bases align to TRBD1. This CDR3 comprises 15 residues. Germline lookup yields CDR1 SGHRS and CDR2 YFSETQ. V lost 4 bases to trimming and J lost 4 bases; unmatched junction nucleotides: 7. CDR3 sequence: CASSRLTGGLTEAFF. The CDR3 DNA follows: TGCGCCAGCAGCCGCCTGACAGGGGGCCTCACTGAAGCTTTCTTT. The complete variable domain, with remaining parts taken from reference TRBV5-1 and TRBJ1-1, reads KAGVTQTPRYLIKTRGQQVTLSCSPISGHRSVSWYQQTPGQGLQFLFEYFSETQRNKGNFPGRFSGRQFSNSRSEMNVSTLELGDSALYLCASSRLTGGLTEAFFGQGTRLTVV.

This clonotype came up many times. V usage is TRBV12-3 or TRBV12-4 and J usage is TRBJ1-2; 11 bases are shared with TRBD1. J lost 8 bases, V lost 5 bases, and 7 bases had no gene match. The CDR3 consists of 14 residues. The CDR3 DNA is TGTGCCAGCAGTCCCGTAGGACAGGGGGCCGGCTACACCTTC. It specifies CASSPVGQGAGYTF.

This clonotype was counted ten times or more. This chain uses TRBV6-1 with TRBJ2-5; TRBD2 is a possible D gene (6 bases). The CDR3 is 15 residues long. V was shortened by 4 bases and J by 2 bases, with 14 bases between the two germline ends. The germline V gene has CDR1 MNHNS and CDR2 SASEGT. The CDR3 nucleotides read TGTGCCAGCAGTGTTTGGCAGGGAGGACAAGAGACCCAGTACTTC. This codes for CASSVWQGGQETQYF.